The TCR beta chain under discussion was sequenced for a study of shared T cell receptors in the human thymus. CDR3 size: 13 residues. Per germline, CDR1 LNHDA and CDR2 SQIVND (reference sequence). The germline V and J ends were trimmed by 7 bases and 9 bases, with 16 bases remaining between them. Assay: immunoSEQ multiplex PCR; the TCRdb copy retains only in-frame clones and omits some. The sample lists 540,000 or so clones, 70% to 80% occurring once. The sample also formed part of further work on human thymus T cells. That paper adds: Resections were taken during corrective heart surgery, and the thymus tissue came from these. Thymic and blood repertoires appeared to carry a bias in their V and J gene usage.

Input material: thymocytes. The chain links TRBV19 to TRBJ2-1; tentative D call: TRBD2 (5 bases). This TCR was recovered from a boy in the first two years of life with a congenital heart defect. CDR3 loop: CASTWRASSEQFF. The CDR3 coding sequence is TGTGCCAGTACGTGGCGGGCGTCTAGTGAGCAGTTCTTC.